The next 6 T cell receptor beta chains were all read from a single sample in a study of shared clonotypes between healthy human individuals. Profiled with immunoSEQ multiplex PCR; TCRdb holds only in-frame clones, not every one. The sample has about 2.1 million clones; roughly 93% are singletons. The naive CD8 fraction comprised CD45RO-negative cells positively selected for CCR7 and excluded terminally differentiated effector memory CD45RA+ cells. The sample taken for sequencing was naive CD8+ T cells from PBMCs. The receptors derive from a man younger than 30 in good health. Some clones in this sample may be carry-over from other donors' samples.

The rearrangement links TRBV27 to TRBJ2-1; 11 positions agree with TRBD2. The junction had 9 bases not matched to a gene; V was cut back by 5 bases and J by 6 bases. The V gene's germline CDR1 is MNHEY and CDR2 SMNVEV (reference sequence). This CDR3 is 16 amino acids long. CDR3 in amino acids: CASSPLTSGRRNEQFF. CDR3 DNA: TGTGCCAGCAGTCCCCTAACTAGCGGGAGACGCAATGAGCAGTTCTTC.

The table lists this clone with a count of one. The chain carries TRBV7-9 and TRBJ2-2; D is unclear. V lost 5 bases and J lost 3, with 13 bases in between. Germline V gives CDR1 SEHNR, CDR2 FQNEAQ (reference sequence). The CDR3 totals 15 residues. This chain's CDR3 is CASSPTNAYTGELFF. The CDR3, as DNA: TGTGCCAGCAGCCCCACCAACGCGTACACCGGGGAGCTGTTTTTT.

This chain connects TRBV7-6 to TRBJ2-1; 7 positions agree with TRBD2. Germline lookup yields CDR1 SGHVS and CDR2 FNYEAQ. The V segment lost 3 bases and the J segment 10 bases; nucleotides outside the gene matches: 6. The CDR3 consists of 13 residues. This CDR3 reads CASSLGRGGEQFF. CDR3 nucleotide sequence: TGTGCCAGCAGCTTGGGGAGGGGAGGGGAGCAGTTCTTC.

CDR3 region: CASSLLTAGPQHF. In nucleotides, the CDR3 is TGTGCCAGCAGCTTATTAACAGCGGGGCCCCAGCATTTT. V usage is TRBV5-6 and J usage is TRBJ1-5; D uncertain. Deletions cut 2 bases from V and 9 bases from J, with 12 bases between. There are 13 residues in the CDR3. CDR1 SGHDT and CDR2 YYEEEE come from the germline V gene.

This chain uses TRBV7-9 with TRBJ1-5; possible D gene TRBD1, 5 bases. The CDR3 extends over 15 amino acids. The V gene lost 5 bases and the J gene lost 5 bases, with 16 bases spanning the gap. In germline, CDR1 is SEHNR, CDR2 FQNEAQ (reference sequence). DNA of the CDR3: TGTGCCAGCAGCATATCGACAGCGTATGATCAGCCCCAGCATTTT. Its translation is CASSISTAYDQPQHF.

The chain links TRBV29-1 to TRBJ2-3, with D possibly being TRBD1 (5 bases). The CDR3 spans 13 residues. Germline-derived CDR1 and CDR2 are SQVTM and ANQGSEA. Trimming took off 6 bases at V and 1 base at J, with 11 bases between the two ends. CDR3 in amino acids: CSVDKIGTDTQYF. CDR3 nucleotide sequence: TGCAGCGTGGACAAGATTGGCACAGATACGCAGTATTTT.